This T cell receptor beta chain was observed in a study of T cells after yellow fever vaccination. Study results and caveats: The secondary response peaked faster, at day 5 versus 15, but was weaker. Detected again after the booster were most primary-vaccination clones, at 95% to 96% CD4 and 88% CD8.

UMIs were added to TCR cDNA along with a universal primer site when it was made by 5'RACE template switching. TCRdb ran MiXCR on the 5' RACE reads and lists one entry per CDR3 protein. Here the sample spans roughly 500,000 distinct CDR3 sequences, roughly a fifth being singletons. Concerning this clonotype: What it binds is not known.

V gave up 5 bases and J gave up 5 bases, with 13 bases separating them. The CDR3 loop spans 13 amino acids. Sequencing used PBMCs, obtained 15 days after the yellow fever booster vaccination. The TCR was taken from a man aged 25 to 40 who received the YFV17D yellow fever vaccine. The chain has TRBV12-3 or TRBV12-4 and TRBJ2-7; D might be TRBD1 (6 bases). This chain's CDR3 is CASSNTGIHEQYF. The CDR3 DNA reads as TGTGCCAGCAGTAACACAGGGATCCACGAGCAGTACTTC.